This T cell receptor beta chain was identified in a study of CD8 T cells in Susac syndrome. Notes on the study in general: By the study's own acknowledgment, its TCR sequencing and HLA analysis included relatively few individuals.

Random-hexamer reverse transcription was applied to roughly 0.5 to 1 ug RNA. Amplification of TCR beta CDR3 was carried out by immunoSEQ multiplex PCR, which covered 54 Vbeta and 13 Jbeta segments. TCRdb fed the immunoSEQ multiplex PCR reads into MiXCR, producing one record per CDR3 protein. The repertoire has 300,000 to 350,000 distinct CDR3 sequences, around 92% of them found once; the top ten carry over 0.065%. Worth noting for this clonotype: Its specificity is unknown.

Treatment-naive patients with stable or active relapsing-remitting disease were the multiple sclerosis controls. TEMRA cells were FACS-enriched, while CD8+ and CD4+ T cells were negatively isolated. Sequencing was carried out using CD4+ T cells from PBMCs. The sequence was obtained from a human donor with multiple sclerosis.

The CDR3 DNA reads TGTGCCAGCAGCTTAGGGTGGGAGGGAAACTACGAGCAGTACTTC. This sequence encodes CASSLGWEGNYEQYF. The chain carries TRBV7-2 and TRBJ2-7, with TRBD2 matching over 7 bases. This CDR3 has 15 residues. CDR1 is SGHTA, CDR2 FQGNSA, per germline. J lost 3 bases, V lost 1 base, and 6 bases had no gene match.